A single sample is the source of the 10 T cell receptor beta chains below, sequenced in a study of T-cell reconstitution after alpha-beta-depleted transplantation in children. A TCRbeta library incorporating unique molecular identifiers was prepared. TCRdb called the PCR reads again in MiXCR, with one record for every CDR3 protein. This sample has over 550,000 distinct CDR3 sequences, with over 9.5% found just once. Sequences were derived from PBMCs from the stem cell graft donor, sampled from the stem cell graft. The receptor set was obtained from a human donor who donated a stem cell graft to a child with acute myeloid leukemia.

CDR3 DNA: TGTGCCTGGAGTGAGTGGACAGGGGAGAGCGAGCAGTACTTC. Amino acids: CAWSEWTGESEQYF. This chain connects TRBV30 to TRBJ2-7; 9 nucleotides match TRBD1. The CDR3 length is 14 residues. Germline CDR1 GTSNPN, CDR2 SVGIG (reference sequence). V lost 1 base to trimming and J lost 6 bases; unmatched junction nucleotides: 7.

The gene calls are TRBV5-1 and TRBJ2-1; D possibly corresponds to TRBD2 (6 bases). Per the germline V gene, CDR1 is SGHRS and CDR2 is YFSETQ. This CDR3 region has 16 residues. Between the trimmed V and J ends, which lost 0 bases and 2 bases, there was a span of 12 bases. The CDR3 loop is CASSLGLTSTYNEQFF. The CDR3 DNA is TGCGCCAGCAGCTTGGGACTCACTAGCACCTACAATGAGCAGTTCTTC.

This rearrangement joins TRBV30 to TRBJ2-3; TRBD1 aligns across 8 bases. This CDR3 has 14 amino acids. The V and J ends lost 6 bases and 2 bases, in that order; junction bases with no gene match: 7. Germline CDR1 is GTSNPN and CDR2 is SVGIG (reference sequence). CDR3 in amino acids: CACTGTGNTDTQYF. CDR3 bases: TGTGCCTGTACCGGGACAGGCAACACAGATACGCAGTATTTT.

This clonotype occurred many times. The chain recombines TRBV28 with TRBJ2-7; 12 nucleotides agree with TRBD2. There are 15 residues in the CDR3. Germline CDR1 reads MDHEN; CDR2 reads SYDVKM. Trimming took 7 bases from V and 3 from J; bases not matched to a gene: 7. This CDR3 is CASTHGLAGFYEQYF. CDR3 bases: TGTGCCAGCACTCACGGACTAGCGGGATTCTACGAGCAGTACTTC.

This clonotype was seen only a few times. V usage is TRBV6-5 and J usage is TRBJ1-2; D is unresolved. Trimming removed 6 bases at V and 8 bases at J, with 16 bases between. Per the germline V gene, CDR1 is MNHEY and CDR2 is SVGAGI. The CDR3 runs 13 residues. The CDR3 is CASSHDPREGYTF. CDR3 bases: TGTGCCAGCAGCCACGACCCAAGGGAAGGCTACACCTTC.

This clonotype was detected only a few times. The chain links TRBV20-1 to TRBJ2-3; D is possibly TRBD1 or TRBD2 (5 bases each). This CDR3 is 13 amino acids long. Germline V CDR1 and CDR2: DFQATT, SNEGSKA (reference sequence). CDR3 loop: CRATPGADPRPYF. Written as DNA, the CDR3 is TGCAGGGCCACTCCCGGGGCGGACCCTCGGCCGTATTTT.

This clonotype was detected ten times or more. The chain joins TRBV11-2 to TRBJ1-2; 8 nucleotides agree with TRBD1. This CDR3 contains 15 residues. Germline values: CDR1 SGHAT, CDR2 FQNNGV. Unmatched junction bases numbered 9, after V lost 5 bases and J lost 4 bases. CDR3 sequence reads: CASSARPQGAYGYTF. The CDR3 coding sequence is TGTGCCAGCAGCGCCCGGCCCCAGGGGGCCTATGGCTACACCTTC.

V and J are TRBV5-1 and TRBJ2-1; D possibly corresponds to TRBD1 (5 bases). The germline V and J ends were trimmed by 0 bases and 0 bases, with 13 bases remaining between them. This CDR3 is 17 amino acids long. CDR1 is SGHRS and CDR2 is YFSETQ in the germline V gene. The CDR3 loop is CASSLGWRQFSYNEQFF. The CDR3 nucleotides are TGCGCCAGCAGCTTGGGCTGGCGACAGTTCTCCTACAATGAGCAGTTCTTC.

This clonotype has ten or more counts. The gene calls are TRBV11-2 and TRBJ1-4; D remains ambiguous. Per germline, CDR1 SGHAT and CDR2 FQNNGV. V was pared by 1 base and J by 7 bases, with 7 bases between. The CDR3 totals 13 residues. CDR3 in DNA: TGTGCCAGCAGCTTAGGGTGGGGTGAAAAACTGTTTTTT. As protein: CASSLGWGEKLFF.

V gene TRBV6-1 combines with J gene TRBJ2-1; 12 positions agree with TRBD2. Germline lookup yields CDR1 MNHNS and CDR2 SASEGT. V shed 5 bases and J 8 bases; nucleotides not matched to a gene: 13. The CDR3 is made up of 17 amino acids. CDR3 amino acids: CASSRTGLAGSGHEQFF. DNA for the CDR3: TGTGCCAGCAGTCGGACGGGACTAGCGGGCTCAGGTCATGAGCAGTTCTTC.